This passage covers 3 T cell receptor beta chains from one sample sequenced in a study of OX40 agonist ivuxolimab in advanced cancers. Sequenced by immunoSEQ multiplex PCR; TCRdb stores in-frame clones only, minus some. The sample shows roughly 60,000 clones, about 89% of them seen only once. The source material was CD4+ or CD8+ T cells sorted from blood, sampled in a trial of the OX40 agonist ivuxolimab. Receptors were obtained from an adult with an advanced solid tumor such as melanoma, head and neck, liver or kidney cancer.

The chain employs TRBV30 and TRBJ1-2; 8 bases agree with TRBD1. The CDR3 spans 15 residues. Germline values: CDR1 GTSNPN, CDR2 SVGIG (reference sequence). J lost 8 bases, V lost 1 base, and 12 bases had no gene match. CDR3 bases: TGTGCCTGGAGTGCCCTGGGACAGGCGACGTTCGGCTACACCTTC. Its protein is CAWSALGQATFGYTF.

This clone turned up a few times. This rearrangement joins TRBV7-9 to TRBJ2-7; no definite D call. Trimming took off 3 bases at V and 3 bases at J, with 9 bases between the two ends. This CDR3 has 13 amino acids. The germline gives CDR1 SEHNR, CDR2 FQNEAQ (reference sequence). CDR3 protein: CASSFLGVYEQYF. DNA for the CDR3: TGTGCCAGCAGCTTTCTCGGCGTCTACGAGCAGTACTTC. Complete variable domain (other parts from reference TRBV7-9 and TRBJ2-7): DTGVSQNPRHKITKRGQNVTFRCDPISEHNRLYWYRQTLGQGPEFLTYFQNEAQLEKSRLLSDRFSAERPKGSFSTLEIQRTEQGDSAMYLCASSFLGVYEQYFGPGTRLTVT.

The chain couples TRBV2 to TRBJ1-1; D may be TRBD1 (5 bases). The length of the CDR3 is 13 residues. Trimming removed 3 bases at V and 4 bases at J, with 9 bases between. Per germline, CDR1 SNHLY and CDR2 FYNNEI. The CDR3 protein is CASSEVGLTEAFF. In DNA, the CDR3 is TGTGCCAGCAGTGAGGTGGGGCTCACTGAAGCTTTCTTT.